This T cell receptor (beta chain) was obtained from a study of patients and donors after allogeneic stem cell transplantation. TCRdb re-derived calls from the RT-PCR reads in MiXCR, one entry per CDR3 protein. The sample has roughly 940,000 distinct CDR3 sequences; 15% to 20% are singletons. Trimming stripped 6 bases from V and 7 bases from J, with 24 bases between. This CDR3 region has 17 residues. The germline gives CDR1 MNHNS, CDR2 SASEGT. V and J are TRBV6-1 and TRBJ1-4; a weak D match, TRBD1 (5 bases). The material sequenced was blood, either unsorted or a sorted T cell fraction (not recorded which). The receptor was derived from a human donor who was either an allogeneic HSCT recipient or a stem cell or donor lymphocyte infusion donor (not recorded which). It is not recorded whose cells these are; they may come from a transplant donor. The CDR3 reads CASSSVVPRGGTEKLFF. The CDR3 DNA reads as TGTGCCAGCAGCTCCGTAGTCCCCCGGGGGGGTACTGAAAAACTGTTTTTT.